This T cell receptor beta chain was recovered during a study of siplizumab effects on memory and regulatory T cells. A word on this clone: Its antigen is not identified.

Every sample had some 100,000 of its TCR templates assayed. TCRdb keeps only in-frame clones here, not all; method: immunoSEQ multiplex PCR. Of tens of thousands of clones listed, 79% are singletons. Whole-study findings and limits: Among alloreactive clones, only a minor fraction mapped to unstimulated subsets. Proliferating CD4+ or CD8+ clones, roughly 75-95% of them, lacked an assignable naive or memory phenotype.

This CDR3 has 16 residues. Germline assignment: CDR1 SGHTA and CDR2 FQGTGA. V trimming: 4 bases; J trimming: 9 bases; junction bases outside the gene matches: 9. Sequencing used memory CD4+ T cells sorted from blood. The sequence was collected from a human donor in good health. The chain is built from TRBV7-3 and TRBJ2-1; TRBD2 agrees at 13 bases. Here the CDR3 DNA reads TGTGCCAGCAGCTATACTAGCGGGGGGGCTGTAAGTGAGCAGTTCTTC. Its protein product is CASSYTSGGAVSEQFF.